This entry concerns a single TCR beta chain. Its antigen is not identified. This CDR3 is 13 amino acids long. The germline gives CDR1 SNHLY, CDR2 FYNNEI. The data were taken from a study of monozygotic twins with inflammatory bowel disease. The study's findings and limits: Among T cells, the various subtypes were not distinguishable. Repertoire similarity matched across concordant and discordant twins, perhaps owing to limited power.

A 6-nucleotide sample barcode was carried by the UMIs, which template switching added. No DNA is given; TCRdb re-called the 5' RACE reads and lists each CDR3 protein once. Its table records about 450,000 distinct CDR3 sequences. The rearrangement links TRBV2 to TRBJ2-1. The specimen was blood. This clonotype was obtained from a human donor with ulcerative colitis or Crohn's disease, or a healthy co-twin of an affected twin (not recorded which). The CDR3 is CASSGQRYNEQFF.